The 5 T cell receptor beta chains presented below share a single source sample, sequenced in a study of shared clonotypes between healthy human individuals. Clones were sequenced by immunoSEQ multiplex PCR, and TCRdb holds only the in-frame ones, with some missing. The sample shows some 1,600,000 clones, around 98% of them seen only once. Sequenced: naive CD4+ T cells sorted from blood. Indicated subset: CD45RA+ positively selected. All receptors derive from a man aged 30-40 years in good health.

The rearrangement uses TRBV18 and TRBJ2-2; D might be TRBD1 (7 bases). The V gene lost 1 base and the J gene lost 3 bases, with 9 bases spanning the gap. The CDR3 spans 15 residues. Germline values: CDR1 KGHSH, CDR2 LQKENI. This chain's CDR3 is CASSPRGTDTGELFF. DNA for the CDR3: TGTGCCAGCTCACCACGCGGGACAGACACCGGGGAGCTGTTTTTT.

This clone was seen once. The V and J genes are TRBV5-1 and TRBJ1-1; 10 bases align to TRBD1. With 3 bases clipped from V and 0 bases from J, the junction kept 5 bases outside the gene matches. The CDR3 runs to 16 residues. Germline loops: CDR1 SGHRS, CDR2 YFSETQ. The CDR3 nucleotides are TGCGCCAGCAGCTGGGGGACAGGGGATCTGAACACTGAAGCTTTCTTT. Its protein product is CASSWGTGDLNTEAFF. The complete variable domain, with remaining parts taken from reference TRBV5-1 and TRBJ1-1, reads KAGVTQTPRYLIKTRGQQVTLSCSPISGHRSVSWYQQTPGQGLQFLFEYFSETQRNKGNFPGRFSGRQFSNSRSEMNVSTLELGDSALYLCASSWGTGDLNTEAFFGQGTRLTVV.

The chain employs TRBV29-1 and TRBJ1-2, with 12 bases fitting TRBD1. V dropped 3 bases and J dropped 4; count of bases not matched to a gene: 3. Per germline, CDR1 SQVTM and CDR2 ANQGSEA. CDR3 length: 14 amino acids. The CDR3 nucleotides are TGCAGCGTTGACGGGACAGGGGGCTTCTATGGCTACACCTTC. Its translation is CSVDGTGGFYGYTF.

In nucleotides, the CDR3 is TGTGCCAGTAGTATTGGGAGTTCGGGGCCCGCGGACTATGGCTACACCTTC. It codes for CASSIGSSGPADYGYTF. This chain joins TRBV19 and TRBJ1-2; the D gene is possibly TRBD1 (5 bases). Trimming left V 3 bases short and J 3 bases short, with 20 bases between. This CDR3 has 17 amino acids. In germline, CDR1 is LNHDA, CDR2 SQIVND (reference sequence).

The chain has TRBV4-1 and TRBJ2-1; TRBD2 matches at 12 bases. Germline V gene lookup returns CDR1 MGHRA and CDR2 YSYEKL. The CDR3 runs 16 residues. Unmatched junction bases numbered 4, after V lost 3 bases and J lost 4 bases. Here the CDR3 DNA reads TGCGCCAGCAGCCACCAGACTAGCGGGGGATACAATGAGCAGTTCTTC. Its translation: CASSHQTSGGYNEQFF.